This T cell receptor beta chain was documented in a study of shared clonotypes between healthy human individuals (dated by TCRdb to 2018 to 2021). Broadly, across the study: The cohort included three men and two women between 18 and 49 years of age. Per donor, three plates each were used for CD4 naive and CD4 memory, two for CD8 naive, and one for CD8 memory. To estimate repertoire size and how much clonotype sharing occurs between individuals, the study deeply sequenced the blood TCR repertoires of roughly 5 healthy adults. Different laboratories and diverse techniques were used to prepare libraries and sequence TCR repertoires, to increase sequencing depth and limit assay-specific biases. Between about 0.8 and 8.9 billion PBMCs per donor were obtained by leukapheresis. The paper as a whole reports these results and caveats: Higher generation probabilities were observed for clonotypes shared by all four sorted-subset donors than for non-shared clonotypes. The genetic and exposure-history diversity represented was limited by the small number of donors. Even with the large sequencing depth, rarefaction of the sorted-subset datasets indicated that sequencing was incomplete. Sampling was restricted to blood, and TCR repertoires in tissue are likely to differ from TCR repertoires in blood. When a few donors were compared, the shared fraction of clonotypes was roughly 5% for naive CD4, more than 3% for naive CD8, 2.3% for memory CD4, and about 0.36% for memory CD8. Pairwise subsampling indicated that sequencing depth was expected to affect the degree of clonotype sharing among donors. Naive subsets generally had larger estimated clonotype richness than memory subsets did.

The donors were healthy, HIV-negative adults who had no recently reported acute infections or vaccinations. Every donor was a Caucasian adult residing in Nashville, Tennessee, USA. CD4+ T cells were enriched by magnetic negative selection, after which naive cells were positively selected on CD45RA and the negative fraction was taken as the memory subset. Blood was obtained by leukapheresis, after which PBMCs were separated by Ficoll-Histopaque density gradient centrifugation and cryopreserved in liquid nitrogen vapor phase. Purity and quantity of every magnetically sorted T cell population were checked by analytical flow cytometry. Each sorted fraction had its genomic DNA isolated and then quantified by UV absorbance on a Nanodrop 2000c. Worth noting for this clone: Its antigen has not been determined. Within one base of it there is no much larger clone, and no base qualities were kept.

Using the deep immunoSEQ assay, TCR CDR3 regions were amplified from genomic DNA by multiplex PCR. For each cell subset, the extracted genomic DNA was distributed evenly across all wells of several immunoSEQ 96-well plates, and each plate served as one replicate. For sorted subsets, approximately 200 ng of genomic DNA, equivalent to 25,000 to 35,000 T cell genomes, went into each replicate PCR. Purified libraries were measured with a Qubit 3.0 fluorometer, size-checked on a Bioanalyzer 2100, and measured again with the KAPA Library Quantification kit. A separate single-read 150-cycle Illumina NextSeq 550 flow cell was used to sequence each immunoSEQ 96-well plate. As for the original processing: Because the immunoSEQ output held only junctional sequences and lacked quality scores, the filtering could not match the filtering applied to full-length reads. Sequences were annotated with PyIR, a Python wrapper for IgBLAST v1.9, using IMGT germline references to assign V/J genes and CDR3. Reads with weak V/J assignments (E-value above 1e-6), missing CDR3, stop codons, out-of-frame junctions, or ambiguous translated residues were removed. A V3J clonotype was defined by an identical inferred V gene, J gene, and CDR3 amino acid sequence. Percentage overlap between repertoires was calculated by dividing the number of shared unique clonotypes by the size of the smaller repertoire. Three approaches were used to assess repertoire richness: RTK rarefaction, the Chao1 estimator, and Recon v2.1 estimates of unobserved clonotypes. Generation probabilities were computed with OLGA for all TCRbeta clonotypes obtained by the gDNA method from a handful of donors. Drawn from immuneACCESS, this table holds only the in-frame rearrangements with V and J called that TCRdb kept. Clones are partly lost; checked studies trace under half to an unresolved V gene and leave the rest unexplained. The DNA was the basis for D and trimming; V, J and clone size are from that table. In all, the sample holds some 1,400,000 clones, and more than 95% of those were seen once. The ten most abundant clones make up approximately 1.1% of the sample.

The receptor was derived from a man aged 30-40 years in good health. The sequencing input was naive CD4+ T cells sorted from blood. According to the study, the label for this sample's cell subset or site signals: CD45RA+ positively selected.

Read as DNA, the sequence is TGTGCCAGCAGCTGGGAACGGGGCGAGCAGTACTTC. It codes for CASSWERGEQYF. The chain couples TRBV5-4 to TRBJ2-7; the best D guess is TRBD2, with 5 bases matching. CDR1 is given as SGHNT and CDR2 as YYREEE, both from the germline V gene (reference sequence). From the cysteine up to the phenylalanine, the CDR3 has a length of 12 residues. Only the CDR3 portion is preserved as DNA: 36 bases, with reading frame beginning at the first base. V is reduced by 3 bases and J by 6 bases, leaving a spacing of 10 bases between them. Supplemented by the reference TRBV5-4 and TRBJ2-7 proteins around the CDR3, the complete variable domain is ETGVTQSPTHLIKTRGQQVTLRCSSQSGHNTVSWYQQALGQGPQFIFQYYREEENGRGNFPPRFSGLQFPNYSSELNVNALELDDSALYLCASSWERGEQYFGPGTRLTVT.